Listed below are T cell receptor beta chains from one sample, sequenced in a study of T cells in Graves' hyperthyroidism and ophthalmopathy. TCRdb re-derived calls from the multiplex PCR reads in MiXCR, one entry per CDR3 protein. The table records about 270,000 distinct CDR3 sequences, roughly 20% of them present only once. Sequenced: blood. The receptors here all came from a man aged 25 to 40 with Graves' ophthalmopathy. CDR3s include the opening cysteine and the closing phenylalanine or tryptophan. Each record gives: clone size, D gene, J gene, V gene, CDR3 DNA, CDR3 protein. D genes are given only for firm matches. Only some rows state a clone size, as once, few, many or a class for expanded clones.

clone_size: NA; d_call: TRBD1; j_call: TRBJ2-7; v_call: TRBV5-1; cdr3_nt: TGCGCCAGCAGCTTCGTAACGACAGGGCAATTCGACAACGAGCAGTACTTC; cdr3_aa: CASSFVTTGQFDNEQYF
clone_size: NA; d_call: TRBD1; j_call: TRBJ1-4; v_call: TRBV10-3; cdr3_nt: TGTTCCATCAGCAACACAGGGGCGAATGAAAAACTGTTTTTT; cdr3_aa: CSISNTGANEKLFF
clone_size: many; d_call: NA; j_call: TRBJ1-1; v_call: TRBV5-1; cdr3_nt: TGCGCCAGCAGCTTGACGGGGCTGGGCCGGAACACTGAAGCTTTCTTT; cdr3_aa: CASSLTGLGRNTEAFF
clone_size: few; d_call: TRBD2; j_call: TRBJ2-1; v_call: TRBV27; cdr3_nt: TGTGCCAGCAGTTTATCAGGGCCTCCTAGCGGGAGGGTCAATGAGCAGTTCTTC; cdr3_aa: CASSLSGPPSGRVNEQFF
clone_size: many; d_call: NA; j_call: TRBJ1-1; v_call: TRBV3-1; cdr3_nt: TGTGCCAGCAGCCAGGGAAGGGGCTTAGTTACTGAAGCTTTCTTT; cdr3_aa: CASSQGRGLVTEAFF
clone_size: many; d_call: TRBD2; j_call: TRBJ2-1; v_call: TRBV12-3/TRBV12-4; cdr3_nt: TGTGCCAGCAGTTTTAAAGCGGGAGCGGCCGAGCAGTTCTTC; cdr3_aa: CASSFKAGAAEQFF
clone_size: few; d_call: TRBD2; j_call: TRBJ2-7; v_call: TRBV6-1; cdr3_nt: TGTGCCAGCAGTGAAGCGGCAGCGGGAGGGCCCCCCTACGAGCAGTACTTC; cdr3_aa: CASSEAAAGGPPYEQYF
clone_size: many; d_call: NA; j_call: TRBJ1-5; v_call: TRBV6-1; cdr3_nt: TGTGCCAGCACAGGGAACAATCAGCCCCAGCATTTT; cdr3_aa: CASTGNNQPQHF
clone_size: NA; d_call: TRBD1; j_call: TRBJ2-1; v_call: TRBV7-3; cdr3_nt: TGTGCCAGCAGCTTAACGGGACAGTCTCTCAATGAGCAGTTCTTC; cdr3_aa: CASSLTGQSLNEQFF
clone_size: few; d_call: NA; j_call: TRBJ2-2; v_call: TRBV5-7; cdr3_nt: TGTGCCAGCAGCTTGCGGCGGGGCGGGGAGCTGTTTTTT; cdr3_aa: CASSLRRGGELFF
clone_size: many; d_call: NA; j_call: TRBJ2-5; v_call: TRBV7-8; cdr3_nt: TGTGCCAGCAGCTTGGACGCGACCCAGTACTTC; cdr3_aa: CASSLDATQYF